The 28 T cell receptor beta chains given below trace back to one sample, sequenced in a study of technical replicates of blood from a few donors. This table comes from immunoSEQ multiplex PCR, and its TCRdb copy is limited to in-frame clones, with some not included. The sample holds around 50,000 clones; about 96% are singletons and the top ten take about 0.41%. The sequencing sample was made of T cells isolated from PBMCs. These receptors were collected from a human donor in good health.

The rearrangement uses TRBV19 and TRBJ1-2, with D perhaps TRBD1 (5 bases). CDR3 length equals 13 residues. Germline lookup yields CDR1 LNHDA and CDR2 SQIVND (reference sequence). V was trimmed by 1 base and J by 6 bases, leaving 9 bases between them. The CDR3 DNA is TGTGCCAGTAGTATAGGGCAGGGCGATGGCTACACCTTC. Encoded protein: CASSIGQGDGYTF.

The V and J genes are TRBV5-5 and TRBJ1-4, with 8 bases identical to TRBD1. CDR3 size: 15 residues. Unmatched junction bases numbered 9, after V lost 4 bases and J lost 7 bases. Germline-derived CDR1 and CDR2 are SGHKS and YYEKEE (reference sequence). CDR3 sequence (DNA): TGTGCCAGCAGCAGACCGGGACAGGAGATTGAAAAACTGTTTTTT. Amino acids: CASSRPGQEIEKLFF.

V is TRBV14 and J is TRBJ2-7; 8 nucleotides match TRBD2. The CDR3 sequence is 18 residues long. V lost 0 bases and J lost 2; bases outside the gene matches: 12. Looked up from germline, CDR1 is SGHDN and CDR2 is FVKESK. CDR3 protein: CASSQDHPAGVGPYEQYF. CDR3 coding DNA: TGTGCCAGCAGCCAAGATCATCCAGCGGGAGTCGGTCCCTACGAGCAGTACTTC.

The rearrangement links TRBV14 to TRBJ2-7, with TRBD2 matching over 9 bases. Germline loops: CDR1 SGHDN, CDR2 FVKESK. The CDR3 has 16 residues. Trimming took 1 base from V and 2 from J; bases not matched to a gene: 6. The CDR3 loop is CASSQGRASGAYEQYF. CDR3 DNA sequence: TGTGCCAGCAGCCAAGGTCGGGCTAGCGGGGCCTACGAGCAGTACTTC. Full variable domain (outside the CDR3, taken from reference TRBV14 and TRBJ2-7): EAGVTQFPSHSVIEKGQTVTLRCDPISGHDNLYWYRRVMGKEIKFLLHFVKESKQDESGMPNNRFLAERTGGTYSTLKVQPAELEDSGVYFCASSQGRASGAYEQYFGPGTRLTVT.

This clone showed up just once. The J gene is TRBJ2-7, the V gene TRBV5-1; 11 nucleotides match TRBD2. The CDR3 is made up of 17 amino acids. CDR1 is SGHRS, CDR2 YFSETQ, per germline. The J segment lost 1 base and the V segment lost 3 bases, leaving 9 bases of the junction unmatched. CDR3 coding DNA: TGCGCCAGCAGCTCTAGCGGGAGGTTAGGGTTTTCCTACGAGCAGTACTTC. This sequence encodes CASSSSGRLGFSYEQYF.

The J gene is TRBJ2-5, the V gene TRBV6-5, with 7 bases fitting TRBD1. Germline assignment: CDR1 MNHEY and CDR2 SVGAGI. The CDR3 spans 16 residues. V lost 0 bases and J lost 5; bases outside the gene matches: 9. The CDR3 DNA sequence: TGTGCCAGCAGTTACTCGATTCAAGGGGGCGTGGAGACCCAGTACTTC. Residues: CASSYSIQGGVETQYF.

This chain connects TRBV6-5 to TRBJ1-2; TRBD1 agrees at 9 bases. This CDR3 has 14 residues. After removal of 4 bases from V and 8 bases from J, the junction contained 8 bases not matched to a gene. CDR1 and CDR2 from the germline V gene are MNHEY and SVGAGI. For the CDR3, the DNA is TGTGCCAGCAGTTGGAGTACAGGGGGCGCGGGCTACACCTTC. The encoded protein is CASSWSTGGAGYTF.

The count of this clone is one. This chain links TRBV6-5 with TRBJ2-5; possibly TRBD2 for D (6 bases). Germline values: CDR1 MNHEY, CDR2 SVGAGI. The germline V and J ends were trimmed by 0 bases and 3 bases, with 11 bases remaining between them. The CDR3 contains 15 residues. This CDR3 reads CASSYSFGGEETQYF. The CDR3 DNA is TGTGCCAGCAGTTACTCGTTCGGGGGAGAAGAGACCCAGTACTTC.

The V and J genes are TRBV5-6 and TRBJ2-7; the D is unclear. Germline assignment: CDR1 SGHDT and CDR2 YYEEEE. The length of the CDR3 is 13 residues. V gave up 4 bases and J gave up 6 bases, with 14 bases separating them. The CDR3 loop reads CASSPSRTGEQYF. The CDR3, as DNA: TGTGCCAGCAGCCCCTCTCGCACGGGCGAGCAGTACTTC.

This chain links TRBV11-3 with TRBJ2-1, with TRBD2 matching over 14 bases. With 5 bases clipped from V and 11 bases from J, the junction kept 5 bases outside the gene matches. CDR1 is SGHNT, CDR2 YENEEA, per germline. The CDR3 covers 14 residues. The CDR3 coding sequence is TGTGCCAGCAGCCTTGGACTAGCGGGAGGAAAGCAGTTCTTC. Residues: CASSLGLAGGKQFF.

The chain carries TRBV4-1 and TRBJ2-7; D remains ambiguous. The CDR3 loop spans 12 amino acids. CDR1 MGHRA and CDR2 YSYEKL come from the germline V gene. V was trimmed by 1 base and J by 3 bases, leaving 4 bases between them. The CDR3 is CASSQGGYEQYF. The CDR3 DNA sequence: TGCGCCAGCAGCCAAGGAGGCTACGAGCAGTACTTC.

The V call is TRBV4-3, the J call TRBJ1-5, with D unclear. Trimming took 0 bases from V and 7 from J, leaving 16 bases between them. Germline V CDR1 and CDR2: LGHNA, YSLEER. This CDR3 is built from 16 residues. The CDR3 reads CASSQDIRPRGQPQHF. CDR3 nucleotides: TGCGCCAGCAGCCAAGATATACGCCCGCGAGGCCAGCCCCAGCATTTT.

The rearrangement uses TRBV6-1 and TRBJ2-2; D is possibly TRBD2 (6 bases). The germline gives CDR1 MNHNS, CDR2 SASEGT. The CDR3 totals 14 residues. Trimming took 6 bases from V and 4 from J, leaving 12 bases between them. As DNA, the CDR3 is TGTGCCAGCAGGGTGGAGGGGTCCACCGGGGAGCTGTTTTTT. This gives the protein CASRVEGSTGELFF.

J is TRBJ1-5 and V is TRBV30; 7 bases fit TRBD1. The CDR3 contains 15 residues. After removal of 1 base from V and 2 bases from J, the junction contained 5 bases not matched to a gene. Germline CDR1 and CDR2: GTSNPN and SVGIG (reference sequence). The CDR3 region is CAWSDGGQGNQPQHF. CDR3 DNA sequence: TGTGCCTGGAGTGATGGAGGACAGGGCAATCAGCCCCAGCATTTT. The complete variable domain, with remaining parts taken from reference TRBV30 and TRBJ1-5, reads SQTIHQWPATLVQPVGSPLSLECTVEGTSNPNLYWYRQAAGRGLQLLFYSVGIGQISSEVPQNLSASRPQDRQFILSSKKLLLSDSGFYLCAWSDGGQGNQPQHFGDGTRLSIL.

The V gene is TRBV27, the J gene TRBJ2-7; D is perhaps TRBD1 (6 bases). Germline loops: CDR1 MNHEY, CDR2 SMNVEV (reference sequence). This CDR3 region has 17 residues. Trimming cost V 0 bases and J 2 bases, with 17 bases left between them. The CDR3 is CASSLSITGLVTYEQYF. Written as DNA, the CDR3 is TGTGCCAGCAGTTTATCGATTACAGGGCTGGTCACCTACGAGCAGTACTTC.

V is TRBV27 and J is TRBJ2-2, with D possibly matching TRBD2 (6 bases). The CDR3 totals 15 residues. Germline V gives CDR1 MNHEY, CDR2 SMNVEV (reference sequence). Trimming left V 3 bases short and J 5 bases short, with 13 bases between. CDR3 DNA: TGTGCCAGCAGTTTCAGAGGGAGGAGTACCGGGGAGCTGTTTTTT. It specifies CASSFRGRSTGELFF.

V and J are TRBV16 and TRBJ1-2, with TRBD1 matching 9 bases. Per the germline V gene, CDR1 is KGHSY and CDR2 is FQNENV. The CDR3 runs 12 residues. J lost 13 bases, V lost 8 bases, and 11 bases had no gene match. This CDR3 is CASRPPGQGFTF. In DNA, the CDR3 is TGTGCCAGCCGCCCCCCAGGACAGGGGTTCACCTTC.

As DNA, the CDR3 is TGTGCCTGGAGTGGGGGCGCCCCATACAATGAGCAGTTCTTC. It specifies CAWSGGAPYNEQFF. This rearrangement joins TRBV30 to TRBJ2-1; TRBD1 might be the D (5 bases). The CDR3 is made up of 14 amino acids. With 1 base removed from V and 4 bases from J, the gap between germline ends came to 11 bases. CDR1 and CDR2 (germline): GTSNPN, SVGIG (reference sequence).

This clone was detected only a few times. The rearrangement links TRBV6-1 to TRBJ1-2; 7 nucleotides agree with TRBD1. The germline CDR1 and CDR2 sequences are MNHNS and SASEGT. The ends lost 10 bases at V and 4 bases at J; junction bases unmatched: 6. The CDR3 consists of 12 residues. The CDR3 reads CATRDRRYGYTF. The CDR3, as DNA: TGTGCCACCCGGGACAGACGCTATGGCTACACCTTC.

The chain employs TRBV29-1 and TRBJ2-6; weak D call: TRBD2 (5 bases). The CDR3 length is 14 residues. V lost 5 bases, J lost 2 bases, and 10 bases lay in between. From germline, CDR1 is SQVTM and CDR2 ANQGSEA. The CDR3 nucleotides are TGCAGCGTTTTAACAGCGGCTGGGGCCAACGTCCTGACTTTC. Encoded protein: CSVLTAAGANVLTF.

The chain has TRBV27 and TRBJ2-1; D is possibly TRBD2 (6 bases). In germline, CDR1 is MNHEY, CDR2 SMNVEV (reference sequence). The CDR3 consists of 15 residues. V lost 0 bases and J lost 5, with 11 bases in between. DNA for the CDR3: TGTGCCAGCAGTTTATCGCTGGACTATAACAATGAGCAGTTCTTC. As protein: CASSLSLDYNNEQFF.

The V call is TRBV11-3, the J call TRBJ2-7, with 7 bases aligning to TRBD2. The V segment lost 8 bases and the J segment 5 bases; nucleotides outside the gene matches: 9. The CDR3 runs to 13 residues. Germline V gene data show CDR1 as SGHNT and CDR2 as YENEEA. The CDR3 nucleotides are TGTGCCAGCCTCTTAGCGGCGGGGGACGAGCAGTACTTC. It encodes CASLLAAGDEQYF.

The chain has TRBV9 and TRBJ1-4; D may be TRBD1 (5 bases). From germline, CDR1 is SGDLS and CDR2 YYNGEE. This CDR3 has 13 amino acids. Deletions cut 3 bases from V and 7 bases from J, with 10 bases between. The CDR3 DNA reads TGTGCCAGCAGCGCACAGGAAAGTGAAAAACTGTTTTTT. It codes for CASSAQESEKLFF.

The chain employs TRBV6-5 and TRBJ1-5, with a tentative D call TRBD1 (6 bases). V was cut by 5 bases and J by 0 bases, with 11 bases left in between. Germline CDR1 is MNHEY and CDR2 is SVGAGI. The CDR3 consists of 15 residues. The CDR3 loop is CASSPDSYSNQPQHF. The CDR3 DNA reads as TGTGCCAGCAGTCCGGACAGTTATAGCAATCAGCCCCAGCATTTT.

The V and J genes are TRBV5-6 and TRBJ2-5; TRBD1 is a possible D gene (5 bases). The CDR3 runs 15 residues. Trimming took 1 base from V and 5 from J, leaving 15 bases between them. Germline lookup yields CDR1 SGHDT and CDR2 YYEEEE. CDR3 region: CASSLMLGPTETQYF. DNA of the CDR3: TGTGCCAGCAGCTTGATGCTGGGGCCGACGGAGACCCAGTACTTC.

J is TRBJ2-7 and V is TRBV5-1; 7 nucleotides align to TRBD2. This CDR3 has 15 amino acids. V was pared by 3 bases and J by 4 bases, with 10 bases of the junction left unmatched. Germline V CDR1 and CDR2: SGHRS, YFSETQ. The CDR3 protein is CASSSPLASGYEQYF. As DNA, the CDR3 is TGCGCCAGCAGCTCCCCCCTAGCTAGCGGATACGAGCAGTACTTC. The variable domain in full, with the rest retrieved from reference TRBV5-1 and TRBJ2-7, is KAGVTQTPRYLIKTRGQQVTLSCSPISGHRSVSWYQQTPGQGLQFLFEYFSETQRNKGNFPGRFSGRQFSNSRSEMNVSTLELGDSALYLCASSSPLASGYEQYFGPGTRLTVT.

The rearrangement links TRBV29-1 to TRBJ2-2; D is possibly TRBD2 (5 bases). The CDR3 extends over 13 amino acids. The V gene's germline CDR1 is SQVTM and CDR2 ANQGSEA. Between the trimmed V and J ends, which lost 3 bases and 7 bases, there was a span of 12 bases. CDR3 sequence (DNA): TGCAGCGTTGATGGGGTTGCGGGCGGGGAGCTGTTTTTT. This gives the protein CSVDGVAGGELFF.

V usage is TRBV5-1 and J usage is TRBJ2-7; 9 nucleotides agree with TRBD1. This CDR3 contains 15 residues. V was pared by 2 bases and J by 1 base, with 4 bases of the junction left unmatched. Per germline, CDR1 SGHRS and CDR2 YFSETQ. The CDR3 DNA is TGCGCCAGCAGCTTCGGACAGGGGCATTCCTACGAGCAGTACTTC. Protein sequence: CASSFGQGHSYEQYF.